The rows below give T cell receptor beta chains drawn from one sample of a study of control samples from healthy donors and cancer patients. Assay used: immunoSEQ multiplex PCR; TCRdb lists only in-frame clones, some missing. The table includes roughly 83,000 clones, about four fifths detected once. The sample comprised blood. Receptors were obtained from a woman in her fifties or sixties in good health. Each CDR3 is given with its conserved first and last residue. Each record gives: D gene, clone size, J gene, V gene, CDR3 protein, CDR3 DNA. The D gene is left open where the match is weak. Clone sizes are given selectively: once, few, many, or a class where the clone is expanded.

d_gene: .
abundance: once
j_gene: TRBJ2-1
v_gene: TRBV6-2/TRBV6-3
CDR3aa: CASSRLTAEQFF
CDR3nt: TGTGCCAGCAGCCGACTAACGGCTGAGCAGTTCTTC

d_gene: TRBD2
abundance: .
j_gene: TRBJ2-1
v_gene: TRBV28
CDR3aa: CASSPGTRFDEQFF
CDR3nt: TGTGCCAGCAGTCCCGGGACTAGGTTCGATGAGCAGTTCTTC

d_gene: .
abundance: .
j_gene: TRBJ1-1
v_gene: TRBV3-1/TRBV3-2
CDR3aa: CASSQDAGNMNTEAFF
CDR3nt: TGTGCCAGCAGCCAAGATGCCGGAAACATGAACACTGAAGCTTTCTTT

d_gene: TRBD2
abundance: .
j_gene: TRBJ2-1
v_gene: TRBV28
CDR3aa: CASSLWRDSKRESSYNEQFF
CDR3nt: TGTGCCAGCAGTTTATGGAGGGACTCCAAGCGGGAGAGCTCCTACAATGAGCAGTTCTTC

d_gene: .
abundance: .
j_gene: TRBJ1-6
v_gene: TRBV6-5
CDR3aa: CASGGGRGTSPLHF
CDR3nt: TGTGCCAGCGGGGGGGGGCGCGGGACTTCACCCCTCCACTTT

d_gene: .
abundance: .
j_gene: TRBJ1-6
v_gene: TRBV12-3/TRBV12-4
CDR3aa: CASSLDNSPLHF
CDR3nt: TGTGCCAGCAGCCTAGATAATTCACCCCTCCACTTT

d_gene: TRBD1
abundance: .
j_gene: TRBJ2-3
v_gene: TRBV2
CDR3aa: CASIGQVTDTQYF
CDR3nt: TGTGCCAGCATCGGACAGGTCACAGATACGCAGTATTTT

d_gene: .
abundance: few
j_gene: TRBJ1-6
v_gene: TRBV9
CDR3aa: CASSVGPDYNSPLHF
CDR3nt: TGTGCCAGCAGCGTAGGACCCGACTATAATTCACCCCTCCACTTT

d_gene: .
abundance: .
j_gene: TRBJ1-1
v_gene: TRBV6-5
CDR3aa: CASSTGNTEAFF
CDR3nt: TGTGCCAGCAGTACAGGGAACACTGAAGCTTTCTTT

d_gene: .
abundance: .
j_gene: TRBJ2-2
v_gene: TRBV19
CDR3aa: CASSILGGVNTGELFF
CDR3nt: TGTGCCAGTAGTATTCTAGGTGGAGTGAACACCGGGGAGCTGTTTTTT

d_gene: TRBD2
abundance: .
j_gene: TRBJ2-1
v_gene: TRBV5-1
CDR3aa: CASQRGTSNEQFF
CDR3nt: TGCGCCAGCCAGCGGGGGACTTCCAATGAGCAGTTCTTC

d_gene: .
abundance: .
j_gene: TRBJ2-7
v_gene: TRBV12-3/TRBV12-4
CDR3aa: CASSSTSREQYF
CDR3nt: TGTGCCAGCAGCAGTACTAGCCGCGAGCAGTACTTC

d_gene: .
abundance: once
j_gene: TRBJ1-1
v_gene: TRBV12-3/TRBV12-4
CDR3aa: CASSLTANTEAFF
CDR3nt: TGTGCCAGCAGTTTAACAGCGAACACTGAAGCTTTCTTT

d_gene: TRBD1
abundance: .
j_gene: TRBJ2-3
v_gene: TRBV6-2/TRBV6-3
CDR3aa: CASSYGWDSRTDTQYF
CDR3nt: TGTGCCAGCAGTTACGGGTGGGACAGTCGCACAGATACGCAGTATTTT

d_gene: .
abundance: .
j_gene: TRBJ2-1
v_gene: TRBV3-1/TRBV3-2
CDR3aa: CASSPGRTYNEQFF
CDR3nt: TGTGCCAGCAGCCCGGGACGGACCTACAATGAGCAGTTCTTC

d_gene: .
abundance: .
j_gene: TRBJ1-1
v_gene: TRBV6-5
CDR3aa: CASIPPPPNTEAFF
CDR3nt: TGTGCCAGCATCCCGCCCCCACCGAACACTGAAGCTTTCTTT

d_gene: .
abundance: .
j_gene: TRBJ1-1
v_gene: TRBV6-2/TRBV6-3
CDR3aa: CASSWTVGNTEAFF
CDR3nt: TGTGCCAGCAGTTGGACGGTAGGGAACACTGAAGCTTTCTTT

d_gene: .
abundance: .
j_gene: TRBJ2-7
v_gene: TRBV7-9
CDR3aa: CASSLTSGLLIEQYF
CDR3nt: TGTGCCAGCAGCTTGACGTCAGGGCTCCTGATCGAGCAGTACTTC

d_gene: .
abundance: .
j_gene: TRBJ1-1
v_gene: TRBV5-8
CDR3aa: CASSLTGRGGTEAFF
CDR3nt: TGTGCCAGCAGCTTGACAGGGAGGGGAGGCACTGAAGCTTTCTTT

d_gene: .
abundance: .
j_gene: TRBJ2-1
v_gene: TRBV19
CDR3aa: CASTPGPSYNEQFF
CDR3nt: TGTGCCAGTACCCCCGGGCCCTCCTACAATGAGCAGTTCTTC

d_gene: .
abundance: .
j_gene: TRBJ1-2
v_gene: TRBV18
CDR3aa: CASSPPANGNYGYTF
CDR3nt: TGTGCCAGCTCACCACCGGCGAATGGTAACTATGGCTACACCTTC